There are a few counts of the clone carrying this T cell receptor (beta chain). The CDR3 loop spans 17 amino acids. Germline assignment: CDR1 SGHAT and CDR2 FQNNGV. Trimming left V 3 bases short and J 4 bases short, with 19 bases between. TCR beta CDR3 regions were amplified from RNA transcripts. With the HTBI primer set, the TCR CDR3 went through a first round of RT-PCR. MiXCR, run by TCRdb on the multiplex PCR reads, gives a single entry per CDR3 protein. In the table there are roughly 740,000 distinct CDR3 sequences, 15% to 20% of which are singletons. The sample comes from a study of T cells in Graves' hyperthyroidism and ophthalmopathy.

The chain carries TRBV11-2 and TRBJ2-1; tentative D call: TRBD2 (6 bases). Sequencing was done on a sample of blood. The TCR originated in a man aged 18-30 years with Graves' hyperthyroidism. CDR3 nucleotides: TGTGCCAGCAGCTTCCCCATGGGGGAGGCCGAGTACAATGAGCAGTTCTTC. Its translation is CASSFPMGEAEYNEQFF.